The 2 T cell receptor beta chains below were found in one sample sequenced in a study of cytomegalovirus exposure and HLA in healthy donors. 60 Vbeta and 13 Jbeta primers were used in PCR. This table comes from immunoSEQ multiplex PCR, and its TCRdb copy is limited to in-frame clones, with some not included. The data hold some 150,000 clones, with over 80% observed a single time. The source material was PBMCs. These receptors were collected from a young woman in good health and CMV-seronegative.

Of note for this clone: A read error may produce the germline difference seen at one junction end. The V gene is TRBV4-1, the J gene TRBJ2-1; TRBD2 matches at 16 bases. The germline gives CDR1 MGHRA, CDR2 YSYEKL. The CDR3 length is 18 residues. The CDR3 is CTSGTSGGAGVSYNEQFF. The CDR3 DNA follows: TGCACCAGCGGGACTAGCGGGGGGGCCGGGGTTTCCTACAATGAGCAGTTCTTC.

The chain is built from TRBV6-1 and TRBJ1-2; 7 bases line up with TRBD1. CDR3 length equals 14 residues. In germline, CDR1 is MNHNS, CDR2 SASEGT. The junction had 6 bases not matched to a gene; V was cut back by 4 bases and J by 4 bases. CDR3: CASSVRQGGYGYTF. The CDR3 coding sequence is TGTGCCAGCAGTGTGAGACAGGGAGGCTATGGCTACACCTTC.